What follows describes a single TCR beta chain. The data are from a study of tumor-infiltrating lymphocytes in oesophageal squamous cell carcinoma. TCRdb ran MiXCR on the PCR reads and lists one entry per CDR3 protein. The sample has fewer than 18,000 distinct CDR3 sequences, roughly 55% seen once. CDR1 and CDR2 (germline): SGHVS, FQNEAQ. Trimming cost V 1 base and J 7 bases, with 17 bases left between them. The CDR3 spans 15 residues. The chain has TRBV7-8 and TRBJ2-7; D is uncertain. The source of this sequence is a male donor with esophageal squamous cell carcinoma. Sequenced: esophageal tumor tissue. The CDR3 region has the DNA TGTGCCAGCAGCTTAGAACAACTTCTGGCCAATGAGCAGTACTTC. It specifies CASSLEQLLANEQYF.